This TCR beta chain stems from a study of cytomegalovirus exposure and HLA in healthy donors. Points from the study as a whole: In an earlier analysis, most TCR beta V segments were productive about 87% or about 30% of the time. The authors reported that TCR beta sequences could predict HLA-A and HLA-B alleles. These predictions were accurate for most subjects in the first cohort. CMV antigen specificity of a few CMV-associated chains was confirmed in vitro. V- and J-gene trimming of TCR beta was linked (in a later analysis) to a missense DCLRE1C variant.

About this clone: Antigen: not known.

Primers for the PCR totalled 60 Vbeta and 13 Jbeta. Assay used: immunoSEQ multiplex PCR; TCRdb lists only in-frame clones, some missing. Here the sample spans 100,000 to 150,000 clones, 70% to 80% being singletons. This CDR3 spans 13 amino acids. The ends were cut back, 8 bases at V and 8 bases at J, with 16 bases in the middle. CDR1 ENHRY and CDR2 SYGVKD come from the germline V gene. The chain couples TRBV10-3 to TRBJ2-1; D perhaps matches TRBD1 (5 bases). Sample: PBMCs. The TCR sequence derives from a man aged 35 to 55 in good health and CMV-seronegative. CDR3 protein: CAIGASGYDEQFF. The CDR3 bases are TGTGCCATCGGGGCCTCAGGGTACGATGAGCAGTTCTTC.